These T cell receptor beta chains were read from a single sample in a study of blood T cell repertoires in COVID-19. TCRdb keeps only in-frame clones here, not all; method: immunoSEQ multiplex PCR. In the table there are some 150,000 clones, 80% of which are singletons. Sequences were obtained from peripheral blood. The receptor set was obtained from a man aged 60 to 69 with acute or convalescent COVID-19. The CDR3 runs from the conserved cysteine through the conserved F or W. The D gene is left open where the match is weak. Clone sizes are given selectively: once, few, many, or a class where the clone is expanded.

CDR3,DNA,length,V,D,size,J
CASSLGTGVIETQYF,TGTGCCAGCAGCCTAGGGACAGGGGTGATCGAGACCCAGTACTTC,15,TRBV7-2,TRBD1,NA,TRBJ2-5
CASSLGRSSYNSPLHF,TGTGCCAGCAGCTTAGGCAGAAGCTCCTATAATTCACCCCTCCACTTT,16,TRBV13,NA,NA,TRBJ1-6
CASSYSVISVNTEAFF,TGTGCCAGCAGTTACTCTGTTATCTCGGTGAACACTGAAGCTTTCTTT,16,TRBV6-5,NA,NA,TRBJ1-1
CASSSTGINEKLFF,TGTGCCAGCAGTTCGACAGGGATTAATGAAAAACTGTTTTTT,14,TRBV28,TRBD1,NA,TRBJ1-4
CASSLGSGGGEETQYF,TGTGCCAGCAGCCTGGGAAGCGGGGGGGGAGAAGAGACCCAGTACTTC,16,TRBV5-4,TRBD2,once,TRBJ2-5
CASSVLGASSNQPQHF,TGTGCCAGCAGTGTGTTAGGAGCATCTAGCAATCAGCCCCAGCATTTT,16,TRBV6-1,NA,NA,TRBJ1-5
CASSYGTSGRRLGGELFF,TGTGCCAGCAGCTACGGGACTAGCGGGAGGAGATTGGGCGGGGAGCTGTTTTTT,18,TRBV7-2,TRBD2,NA,TRBJ2-2
CASREGGNTIYF,TGTGCCAGCCGAGAGGGCGGAAACACCATATATTTT,12,TRBV7-2,NA,few,TRBJ1-3
CASSLGPATDTQYF,TGTGCCAGCAGCTTGGGGCCGGCTACAGATACGCAGTATTTT,14,TRBV7-2,NA,NA,TRBJ2-3
CASSVGLAGTDTQYF,TGTGCCAGCTCAGTGGGACTAGCGGGCACAGATACGCAGTATTTT,15,TRBV18,TRBD2,NA,TRBJ2-3
CASSVGGSPNEQFF,TGTGCCAGCAGCGTAGGAGGCAGCCCCAATGAGCAGTTCTTC,14,TRBV9,NA,NA,TRBJ2-1
CARQIGRGPVKQFF,TGTGCGAGACAAATTGGGCGGGGGCCTGTCAAGCAGTTCTTC,14,TRBV12-2,NA,NA,TRBJ2-1
CASSPGGQGKGKNIQYF,TGCGCCAGCAGCCCAGGCGGACAGGGGAAGGGCAAAAACATTCAGTACTTC,17,TRBV4-1,TRBD1,NA,TRBJ2-4
CASSTPDISGNTIYF,TGTGCCAGTAGTACACCAGACATCTCTGGAAACACCATATATTTT,15,TRBV19,NA,NA,TRBJ1-3